A selection of T cell receptor beta chains follows, all from one sample in a study of blood T cell repertoires in COVID-19. TCRdb keeps only in-frame clones here, not all; method: immunoSEQ multiplex PCR. Among approximately 220,000 clones, approximately 83% were seen once, and the ten largest hold about 5.3%. Specimen: PBMCs or T cells enriched from blood (not recorded which). The receptors shown here come from a woman in her forties or fifties who had been exposed to COVID-19. The CDR3 runs from the conserved cysteine through the conserved F or W. D genes are given only for firm matches. Size is omitted from some rows. Given values are once, few, many or a class for expanded clones.

j_gene	d_gene	v_gene	abundance	CDR3nt	CDR3aa
TRBJ1-1	-	TRBV5-5	-	TGTGCCAGCAGCTTGTACGATAGGGGGATGAACACTGAAGCTTTCTTT	CASSLYDRGMNTEAFF
TRBJ2-3	-	TRBV11-2	once	TGTGCCAGCTCCCCAAACACAGATACGCAGTATTTT	CASSPNTDTQYF
TRBJ1-1	-	TRBV19	-	TGTGCCAGTAGTATAGACGGACGGGGAACTGAAGCTTTCTTT	CASSIDGRGTEAFF
TRBJ1-2	TRBD1	TRBV19	-	TGTGCCAGTAGTAGCGGACAGGGGAAAGTCTATGGCTACACCTTC	CASSSGQGKVYGYTF
TRBJ1-1	-	TRBV4-2	-	TGTGCCAGCAGCCAAGATCCACAGGGTGGTAGCCGTCAGACTGAAGCTTTCTTT	CASSQDPQGGSRQTEAFF
TRBJ1-1	-	TRBV7-9	few	TGTGCCAGCAGCCCTAGGATGAACACTGAAGCTTTCTTT	CASSPRMNTEAFF
TRBJ1-1	-	TRBV6-4	few	TGTGCCAGCAGAGCCTCCGGCAGGGCGACCGAAGCTTTCTTT	CASRASGRATEAFF
TRBJ2-7	-	TRBV3-1/TRBV3-2	-	TGTGCCAGCAGCCTTGCCGGTGGAGGGGCCTACGAGCAGTACTTC	CASSLAGGGAYEQYF
TRBJ2-5	TRBD2	TRBV5-1	-	TGCGCCAGCAGCTTGGGGACAGCGGGGGGGCTCGAGACCCAGTACTTC	CASSLGTAGGLETQYF
TRBJ2-3	TRBD1	TRBV20-1	-	TGCAGTGCTGGTGTACAGGGGCCCGGGACAGATACGCAGTATTTT	CSAGVQGPGTDTQYF
TRBJ1-1	-	TRBV12-3/TRBV12-4	-	TGTGCCAGCAGTTTAGGGACATACACTGAAGCTTTCTTT	CASSLGTYTEAFF
TRBJ1-2	TRBD1	TRBV3-1/TRBV3-2	few	TGTGCCAGCAGCCAAGGGAGAACCGGGACAGTTGGTTACACCTTC	CASSQGRTGTVGYTF
TRBJ1-2	-	TRBV21-1	few	TGTGCCAGCAGCAAAGGGACAGGCCTATCGAGCTATGGCTACACCTTC	CASSKGTGLSSYGYTF
TRBJ2-7	-	TRBV28	-	TGTGCCAGCAGTCACCCCCGACTGGCCTCCTACGAGCAGTACTTC	CASSHPRLASYEQYF
TRBJ1-5	-	TRBV7-8	-	TGTGCCAGCAGCTTACGTGAGGGTTACAATCAGCCCCAGCATTTT	CASSLREGYNQPQHF
TRBJ1-2	-	TRBV2	few	TGTGCCAGCACGTCCCGGGGGGGTGGCTACACCTTC	CASTSRGGGYTF
TRBJ1-1	TRBD1	TRBV7-9	-	TGTGCCAGCAGCCCACAGGGGTCCCTCACTGAAGCTTTCTTT	CASSPQGSLTEAFF
TRBJ1-1	-	TRBV5-6	-	TGTGCCAGCAGCGAAGCGATGGGTTTCACTGAAGCTTTCTTT	CASSEAMGFTEAFF
TRBJ1-1	TRBD1	TRBV11-2	-	TGTGCCACCAGACAGGGGAACACTGAAGCTTTCTTT	CATRQGNTEAFF
TRBJ1-1	TRBD1	TRBV28	-	TGTGCCAGCAGTATCGAGGGGGCGAATGAAGCTTTCTTT	CASSIEGANEAFF
TRBJ1-1	-	TRBV27	-	TGTGCCAGCGGGGGGGGGAGACAGGACACTGAAGCTTTCTTT	CASGGGRQDTEAFF
TRBJ2-1	TRBD2	TRBV5-1	-	TGCGCCAGCAGCTTGGTTGGCGGGGGAAACAATGAGCAGTTCTTC	CASSLVGGGNNEQFF
TRBJ1-6	-	TRBV6-5	-	TGTGCCAGCGGGCAAGACACCTCAAATTCACCCCTCCACTTT	CASGQDTSNSPLHF
TRBJ1-5	TRBD1	TRBV19	-	TGTGCCAGTAGTAGCTCAGACAGGGGCCAGCCCCAGCATTTT	CASSSSDRGQPQHF
TRBJ1-1	-	TRBV3-1/TRBV3-2	-	TGTGCCAGCAGCCCCCGGCGGATGAACACTGAAGCTTTCTTT	CASSPRRMNTEAFF
TRBJ1-1	-	TRBV9	-	TGTGCCAGCAGCGGAGCCCCCGCAGGAAACACTGAAGCTTTCTTT	CASSGAPAGNTEAFF
TRBJ2-3	-	TRBV5-6	-	TGTGCCAGCAGCTTGATCACTTTGGATACGCAGTATTTT	CASSLITLDTQYF
TRBJ1-4	-	TRBV5-8	few	TGTGCCAGCAGGGAACAGGCGCCCGTCGGAAAACTGTTTTTT	CASREQAPVGKLFF
TRBJ1-1	-	TRBV5-1	-	TGCGCCAGCGTCCTAGAGGGAGGGGCGACCTCTGAAGCTTTCTTT	CASVLEGGATSEAFF
TRBJ2-5	-	TRBV30	-	TGTGCCTGGACAGCGGGCAAGGAAGAGACCCAGTACTTC	CAWTAGKEETQYF
TRBJ1-5	TRBD1	TRBV2	-	TGTGCCAGCAGTGAAGCGCTTCCGGGACAGGGAAGATTTAGCAATCAGCCCCAGCATTTT	CASSEALPGQGRFSNQPQHF
TRBJ2-3	TRBD2	TRBV24-1	-	TGTGCCACCAGTGATGCACCCAATCCGGGACTAGCGGCAGATACGCAGTATTTT	CATSDAPNPGLAADTQYF
TRBJ2-5	-	TRBV3-1/TRBV3-2	-	TGTGCCAGCAGCCAAGTGGGCGGAGGGGCGGAGACCCAGTACTTC	CASSQVGGGAETQYF
TRBJ2-7	TRBD2	TRBV19	-	TGTGCCAGTAGTCCGGGGCGGGGGGCGACCTACGAGCAGTACTTC	CASSPGRGATYEQYF
TRBJ1-3	TRBD1	TRBV19	-	TGTGCCAGTACCACCACAGGGGTCGTTGGAAACACCATATATTTT	CASTTTGVVGNTIYF